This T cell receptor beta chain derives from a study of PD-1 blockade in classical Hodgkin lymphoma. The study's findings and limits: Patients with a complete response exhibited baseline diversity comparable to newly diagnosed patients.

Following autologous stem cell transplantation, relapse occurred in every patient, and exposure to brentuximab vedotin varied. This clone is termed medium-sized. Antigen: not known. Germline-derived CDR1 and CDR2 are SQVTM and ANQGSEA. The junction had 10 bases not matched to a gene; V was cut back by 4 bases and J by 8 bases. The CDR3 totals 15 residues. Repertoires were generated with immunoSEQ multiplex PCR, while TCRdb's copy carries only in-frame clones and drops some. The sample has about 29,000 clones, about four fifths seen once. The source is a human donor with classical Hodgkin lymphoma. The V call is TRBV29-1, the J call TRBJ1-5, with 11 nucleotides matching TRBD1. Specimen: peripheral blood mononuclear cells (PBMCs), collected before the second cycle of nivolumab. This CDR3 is CSVVGTGGDAEPQHF. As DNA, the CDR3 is TGCAGCGTTGTTGGGACAGGGGGTGATGCGGAGCCCCAGCATTTT.